The 16 T cell receptor beta chains below were found in one sample sequenced in a study of blood T cell repertoires in COVID-19. The method was immunoSEQ multiplex PCR; TCRdb's version includes in-frame clones alone and lacks a portion of them. The sample includes over 50,000 clones, 81% of them seen just once. The sample comprised peripheral blood. Receptors were obtained from a man aged 80 or over with acute or convalescent COVID-19.

The rearrangement links TRBV9 to TRBJ2-2; 8 bases align to TRBD2. This CDR3 is built from 15 residues. CDR1 and CDR2 (germline): SGDLS, YYNGEE. Germline trimming cut 6 bases from V and 0 bases from J; bases unmatched to any gene: 4. The CDR3 sequence: CASTPGGANTGELFF. CDR3 sequence (DNA): TGTGCCAGCACCCCGGGGGGGGCGAACACCGGGGAGCTGTTTTTT.

The chain recombines TRBV7-9 with TRBJ1-1, with D perhaps TRBD1 (5 bases). The CDR3 length is 11 residues. Trimming pared 2 bases from V and 13 bases from J, leaving 11 bases between. The germline V gene encodes CDR1 SEHNR and CDR2 FQNEAQ (reference sequence). CDR3 DNA: TGTGCCAGCAGCTTACAGGGAAGTAATTTCTTT. Translation gives CASSLQGSNFF.

V and J are TRBV7-2 and TRBJ2-5, with TRBD1 matching 10 bases. V shed 7 bases, J shed 9 bases, and the junction held 8 bases outside the gene matches. This CDR3 has 13 residues. Looked up from germline, CDR1 is SGHTA and CDR2 is FQGNSA. CDR3 in amino acids: CASTRQGAMAQYF. CDR3 DNA sequence: TGTGCCAGCACCCGACAGGGGGCGATGGCCCAGTACTTC.

The J gene is TRBJ2-2, the V gene TRBV7-3; perhaps TRBD1 as D (5 bases). This CDR3 is built from 16 residues. Between the trimmed V and J ends, which lost 5 bases and 5 bases, there was a span of 18 bases. Germline V gene data show CDR1 as SGHTA and CDR2 as FQGTGA. The CDR3 is CASSPKGPAGTGELFF. DNA for the CDR3: TGTGCCAGCAGCCCAAAGGGCCCGGCAGGGACCGGGGAGCTGTTTTTT. Supplemented by reference TRBV7-3 and TRBJ2-2, the full variable domain reads GAGVSQTPSNKVTEKGKYVELRCDPISGHTALYWYRQSLGQGPEFLIYFQGTGAADDSGLPNDRFFAVRPEGSVSTLKIQRTERGDSAVYLCASSPKGPAGTGELFFGEGSRLTVL.

V usage is TRBV29-1 and J usage is TRBJ2-7, with 9 positions matching TRBD2. The CDR3 extends over 14 amino acids. V lost 1 base and J lost 5; bases outside the gene matches: 6. Germline V CDR1 and CDR2: SQVTM, ANQGSEA. CDR3 in DNA: TGCAGCGTTGAAGTAGGGCGGGAGGGTGACGAGCAGTACTTC. Its protein product is CSVEVGREGDEQYF.

The chain joins TRBV14 to TRBJ1-2; D is ambiguous. V lost 5 bases and J lost 8, with 15 bases in between. CDR3 length: 13 residues. Germline-derived CDR1 and CDR2 are SGHDN and FVKESK. Here the CDR3 DNA reads TGTGCCAGCAGCACCCACCCTGCTCAGGGCTACACCTTC. Its translation: CASSTHPAQGYTF.

This clone has a handful of counts. The chain employs TRBV5-1 and TRBJ2-7, with 8 bases aligning to TRBD2. Germline V gene data show CDR1 as SGHRS and CDR2 as YFSETQ. The trim removed 0 bases at V and 7 bases at J, leaving 3 bases unmatched. The CDR3 runs to 13 residues. The CDR3 bases are TGCGCCAGCAGCTTGGCCGCGGGAGGTGAGCAGTACTTC. Residues: CASSLAAGGEQYF.

The rearrangement joins TRBV2 to TRBJ2-2; weak D call: TRBD1 (5 bases). V was pared by 3 bases and J by 1 base, with 6 bases between. Germline-derived CDR1 and CDR2 are SNHLY and FYNNEI. This CDR3 comprises 14 residues. The CDR3 region is CASSDRENTGELFF. In DNA, the CDR3 is TGTGCCAGCAGTGACAGGGAGAACACCGGGGAGCTGTTTTTT.

This chain connects TRBV19 to TRBJ2-7, with D uncertain. Trimming pared 4 bases from V and 10 bases from J, leaving 20 bases between. The CDR3 sequence is 14 residues long. Germline CDR1 LNHDA, CDR2 SQIVND (reference sequence). The CDR3 nucleotides read TGTGCCAGTAGTACCCTCTCCCGGAGAACGAGCCAGTACTTC. Protein sequence: CASSTLSRRTSQYF.

By proportion, this clone is medium-sized. The chain combines TRBV28 with TRBJ2-1, with TRBD1 identical over 8 bases. The CDR3 runs to 14 residues. Germline-derived CDR1 and CDR2 are MDHEN and SYDVKM. The junction had 10 bases not matched to a gene; V was cut back by 8 bases and J by 7 bases. CDR3 amino acids: CASQGAGLRNEQFF. The CDR3 region has the DNA TGTGCCAGCCAGGGGGCCGGGCTAAGGAATGAGCAGTTCTTC.

V and J are TRBV28 and TRBJ1-3; D is possibly TRBD1 (6 bases). Trimming stripped 2 bases from V and 0 bases from J, with 11 bases between. This CDR3 contains 16 residues. Germline V CDR1 and CDR2: MDHEN, SYDVKM. The CDR3, as DNA: TGTGCCAGCAGTTTAGAAGGGGGTATCTCTGGAAACACCATATATTTT. Encoded protein: CASSLEGGISGNTIYF.

The rearrangement joins TRBV6-1 to TRBJ2-5; D call uncertain. Germline CDR1 reads MNHNS; CDR2 reads SASEGT. The CDR3 totals 15 residues. Trimming stripped 2 bases from V and 4 bases from J, with 14 bases between. The chain's CDR3 is CASSELGRVSETQYF. The CDR3 region has the DNA TGTGCCAGCAGTGAATTAGGTCGGGTATCAGAGACCCAGTACTTC.

The chain recombines TRBV3-1 (or the pseudogene TRBV3-2) with TRBJ2-3; D may be TRBD1 (5 bases). Trimming left V 8 bases short and J 0 bases short, with 18 bases between. In germline, CDR1 is LGHDT, CDR2 YNNKEL (reference sequence). The length of the CDR3 is 16 residues. In DNA, the CDR3 is TGTGCCAGCTCCCCAGGGAAGGCCCTGAGCACAGATACGCAGTATTTT. Translating it yields CASSPGKALSTDTQYF.

The CDR3: CASSQDPRGLDQPQHF. CDR3 nucleotide sequence: TGCGCCAGCAGCCAAGATCCCAGGGGATTGGATCAGCCCCAGCATTTT. The chain employs TRBV4-3 and TRBJ1-5; perhaps TRBD1 as D (6 bases). The CDR3 totals 16 residues. Germline CDR1 is LGHNA and CDR2 is YSLEER. V dropped 0 bases and J dropped 5 bases, with 14 bases sitting between them.

The chain is built from TRBV5-1 and TRBJ2-7; D might be TRBD1 (6 bases). Germline CDR1 is SGHRS and CDR2 is YFSETQ. The CDR3 loop spans 13 amino acids. Trimming removed 4 bases at V and 2 bases at J, with 10 bases between. The CDR3 loop is CASSEEGAYEQYF. In DNA form, the CDR3 reads TGCGCCAGCAGCGAAGAGGGGGCCTACGAGCAGTACTTC. The variable domain in full, completed from reference TRBV5-1 and TRBJ2-7, reads KAGVTQTPRYLIKTRGQQVTLSCSPISGHRSVSWYQQTPGQGLQFLFEYFSETQRNKGNFPGRFSGRQFSNSRSEMNVSTLELGDSALYLCASSEEGAYEQYFGPGTRLTVT.

The DNA of the CDR3 is TGTGCCAGCAGCGTCCTTGGCGGGGGGACAGATACGCAGTATTTT. It is translated as CASSVLGGGTDTQYF. This chain links TRBV9 with TRBJ2-3, with TRBD2 matching over 8 bases. The CDR3 runs 15 residues. The V gene end was trimmed by 2 bases and the J gene end by 3 bases; junction bases not matched to a gene: 5. Germline loops: CDR1 SGDLS, CDR2 YYNGEE.